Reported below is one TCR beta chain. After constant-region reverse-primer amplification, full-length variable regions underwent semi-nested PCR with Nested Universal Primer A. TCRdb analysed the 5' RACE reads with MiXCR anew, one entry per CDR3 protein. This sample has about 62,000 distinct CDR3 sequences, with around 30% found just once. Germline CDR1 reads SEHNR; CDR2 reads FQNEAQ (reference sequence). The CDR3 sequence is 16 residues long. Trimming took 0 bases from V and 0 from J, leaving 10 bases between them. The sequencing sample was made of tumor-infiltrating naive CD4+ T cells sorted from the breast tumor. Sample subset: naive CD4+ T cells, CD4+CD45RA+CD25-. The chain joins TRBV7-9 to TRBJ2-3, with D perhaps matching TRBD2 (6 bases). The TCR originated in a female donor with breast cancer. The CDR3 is CASSLALAHSTDTQYF. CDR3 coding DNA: TGTGCCAGCAGCTTAGCCCTAGCGCATAGCACAGATACGCAGTATTTT.